This T cell receptor (beta chain) was retrieved from a study of response to subunit inactivated influenza vaccine. Germline values: CDR1 SEHNR, CDR2 FQNEAQ (reference sequence). The CDR3 covers 17 residues. V shed 3 bases and J 3 bases; nucleotides not matched to a gene: 11. TCRdb re-called the RT-PCR reads with MiXCR, one entry per CDR3 protein. The table lists under 550,000 distinct CDR3 sequences, about 7.2% of them singletons. Source: PBMCs from blood, taken less than 30 months after vaccination. This rearrangement joins TRBV7-9 to TRBJ2-1, with 7 nucleotides matching TRBD2. The TCR originated in a man between 45 and 75 years old who received an inactivated influenza vaccine. Here the CDR3 DNA reads TGTGCCAGCAGCTTTCCGGGTGGGCTAGCGGTCTACAATGAGCAGTTCTTC. Translated: CASSFPGGLAVYNEQFF.